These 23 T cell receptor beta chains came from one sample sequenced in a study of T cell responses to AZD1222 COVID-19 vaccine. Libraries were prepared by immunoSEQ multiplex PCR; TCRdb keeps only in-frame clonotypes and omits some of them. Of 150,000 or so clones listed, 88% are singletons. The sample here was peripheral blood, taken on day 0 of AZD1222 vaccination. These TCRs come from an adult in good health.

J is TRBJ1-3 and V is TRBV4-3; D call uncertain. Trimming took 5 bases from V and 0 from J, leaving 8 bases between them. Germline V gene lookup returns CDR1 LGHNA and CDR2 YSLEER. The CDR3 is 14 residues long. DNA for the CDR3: TGCGCCAGCAGCACGCATGCCTCTGGAAACACCATATATTTT. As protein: CASSTHASGNTIYF.

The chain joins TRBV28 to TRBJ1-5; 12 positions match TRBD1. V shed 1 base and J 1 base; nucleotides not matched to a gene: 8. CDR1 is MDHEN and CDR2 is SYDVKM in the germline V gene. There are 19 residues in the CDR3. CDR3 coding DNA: TGTGCCAGCAGTTTATATGGGACAGGGGGCCAAAGAAGCAATCAGCCCCAGCATTTT. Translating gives CASSLYGTGGQRSNQPQHF.

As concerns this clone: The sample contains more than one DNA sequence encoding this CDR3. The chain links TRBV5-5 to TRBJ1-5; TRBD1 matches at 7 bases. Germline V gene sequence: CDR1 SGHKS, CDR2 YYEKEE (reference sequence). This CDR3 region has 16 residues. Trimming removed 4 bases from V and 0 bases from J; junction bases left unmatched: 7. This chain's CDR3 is CASSPGQDYSNQPQHF. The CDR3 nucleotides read TGTGCCAGCAGCCCCGGACAGGACTATAGCAATCAGCCCCAGCATTTT.

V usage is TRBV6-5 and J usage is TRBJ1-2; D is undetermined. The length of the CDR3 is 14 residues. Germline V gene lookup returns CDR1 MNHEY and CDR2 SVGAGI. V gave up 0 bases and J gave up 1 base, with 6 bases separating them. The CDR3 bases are TGTGCCAGCAGTTACTCAAAGGGTAACTATGGCTACACCTTC. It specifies CASSYSKGNYGYTF.

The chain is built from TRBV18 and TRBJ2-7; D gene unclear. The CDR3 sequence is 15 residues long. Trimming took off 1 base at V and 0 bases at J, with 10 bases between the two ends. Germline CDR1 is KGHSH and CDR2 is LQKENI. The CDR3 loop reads CASSPQTTISYEQYF. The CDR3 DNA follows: TGTGCCAGCTCACCACAAACAACCATCTCCTACGAGCAGTACTTC.

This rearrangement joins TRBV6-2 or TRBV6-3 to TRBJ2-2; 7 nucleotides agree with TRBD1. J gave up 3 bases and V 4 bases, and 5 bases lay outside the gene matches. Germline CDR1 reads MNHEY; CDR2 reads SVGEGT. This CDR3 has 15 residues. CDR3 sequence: CASSSGTEHTGELFF. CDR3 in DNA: TGTGCCAGCAGTTCCGGGACAGAACACACCGGGGAGCTGTTTTTT.

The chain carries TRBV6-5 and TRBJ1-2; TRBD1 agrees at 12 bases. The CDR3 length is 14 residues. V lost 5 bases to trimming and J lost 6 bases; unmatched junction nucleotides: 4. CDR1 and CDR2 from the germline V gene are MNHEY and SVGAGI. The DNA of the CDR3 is TGTGCCAGCAGTCCCGGGACAGGGGGCGATGGCTACACCTTC. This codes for CASSPGTGGDGYTF.

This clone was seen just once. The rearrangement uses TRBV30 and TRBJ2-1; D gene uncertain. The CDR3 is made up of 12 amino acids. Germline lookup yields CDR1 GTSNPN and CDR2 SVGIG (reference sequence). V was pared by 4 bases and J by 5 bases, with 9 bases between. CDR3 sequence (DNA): TGTGCCTGGATGGAGTACCACAATGAGCAGTTCTTC. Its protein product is CAWMEYHNEQFF.

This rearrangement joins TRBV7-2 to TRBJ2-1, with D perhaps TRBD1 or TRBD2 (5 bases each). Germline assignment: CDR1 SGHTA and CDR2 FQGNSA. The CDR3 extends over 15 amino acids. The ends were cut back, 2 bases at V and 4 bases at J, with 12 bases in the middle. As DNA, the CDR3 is TGTGCCAGCAGCTTAACTGGGGACGGGTACAATGAGCAGTTCTTC. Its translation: CASSLTGDGYNEQFF.

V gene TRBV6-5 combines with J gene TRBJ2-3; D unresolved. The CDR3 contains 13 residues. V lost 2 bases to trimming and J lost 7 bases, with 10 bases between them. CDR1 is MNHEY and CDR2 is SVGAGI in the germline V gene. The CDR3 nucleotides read TGTGCCAGCAGTTACGGAGAAGTTCATACGCAGTATTTT. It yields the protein CASSYGEVHTQYF.

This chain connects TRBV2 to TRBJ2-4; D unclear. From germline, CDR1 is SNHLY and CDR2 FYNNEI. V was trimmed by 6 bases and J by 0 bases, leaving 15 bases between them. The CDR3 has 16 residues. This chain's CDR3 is CASRVDRQLAKNIQYF. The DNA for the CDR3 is TGTGCCAGCAGAGTGGACCGACAATTAGCCAAAAACATTCAGTACTTC.

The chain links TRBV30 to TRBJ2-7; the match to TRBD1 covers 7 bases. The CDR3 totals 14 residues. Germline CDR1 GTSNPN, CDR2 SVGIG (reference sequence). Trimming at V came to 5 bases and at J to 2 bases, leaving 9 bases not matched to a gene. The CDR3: CAWGTGAPPYEQYF. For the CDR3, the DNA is TGTGCCTGGGGAACAGGGGCGCCCCCCTACGAGCAGTACTTC.

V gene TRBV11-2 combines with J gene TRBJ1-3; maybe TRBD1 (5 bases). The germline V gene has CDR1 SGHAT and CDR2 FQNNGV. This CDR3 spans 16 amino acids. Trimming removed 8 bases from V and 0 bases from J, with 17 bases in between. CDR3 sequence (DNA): TGTGCCAGCGTAGGGGTGAGAGGGAGCTCTGGAAACACCATATATTTT. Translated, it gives CASVGVRGSSGNTIYF.

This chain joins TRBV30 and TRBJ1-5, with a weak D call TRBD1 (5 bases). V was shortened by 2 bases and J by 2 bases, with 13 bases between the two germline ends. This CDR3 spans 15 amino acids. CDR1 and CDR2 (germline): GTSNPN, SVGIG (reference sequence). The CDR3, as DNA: TGTGCCTGGAGTTCCTTCGGGGGTGGCAATCAGCCCCAGCATTTT. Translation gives CAWSSFGGGNQPQHF.

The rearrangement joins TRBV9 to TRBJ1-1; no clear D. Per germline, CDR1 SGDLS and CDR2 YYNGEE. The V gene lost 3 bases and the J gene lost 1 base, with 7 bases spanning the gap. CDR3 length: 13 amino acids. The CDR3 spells CASSGGSNTEAFF. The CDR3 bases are TGTGCCAGCAGCGGCGGGTCGAACACTGAAGCTTTCTTT.

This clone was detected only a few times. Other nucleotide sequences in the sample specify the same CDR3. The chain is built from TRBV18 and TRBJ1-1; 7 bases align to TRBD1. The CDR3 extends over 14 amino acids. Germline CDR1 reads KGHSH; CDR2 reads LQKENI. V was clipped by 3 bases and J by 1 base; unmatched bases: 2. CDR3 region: CASSPPGGNTEAFF. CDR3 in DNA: TGTGCCAGCTCACCTCCAGGGGGGAACACTGAAGCTTTCTTT. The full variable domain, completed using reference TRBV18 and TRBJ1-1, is NAGVMQNPRHLVRRRGQEARLRCSPMKGHSHVYWYRQLPEEGLKFMVYLQKENIIDESGMPKERFSAEFPKEGPSILRIQQVVRGDSAAYFCASSPPGGNTEAFFGQGTRLTVV.

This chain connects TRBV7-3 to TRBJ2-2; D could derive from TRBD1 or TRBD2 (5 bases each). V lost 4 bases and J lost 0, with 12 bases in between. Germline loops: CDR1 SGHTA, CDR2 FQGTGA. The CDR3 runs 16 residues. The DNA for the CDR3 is TGTGCCAGCAGCTCCGGGGCAGGAGCGAACACCGGGGAGCTGTTTTTT. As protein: CASSSGAGANTGELFF.

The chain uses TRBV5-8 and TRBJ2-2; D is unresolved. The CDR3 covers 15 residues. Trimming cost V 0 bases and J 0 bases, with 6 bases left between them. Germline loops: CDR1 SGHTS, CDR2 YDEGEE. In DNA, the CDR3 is TGTGCCAGCAGCTTGGGCGGTGCGAACACCGGGGAGCTGTTTTTT. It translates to CASSLGGANTGELFF.

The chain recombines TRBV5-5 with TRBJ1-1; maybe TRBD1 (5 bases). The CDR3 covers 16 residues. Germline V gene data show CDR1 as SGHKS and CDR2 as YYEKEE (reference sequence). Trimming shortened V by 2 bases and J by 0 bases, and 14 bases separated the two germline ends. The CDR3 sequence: CASSFRDGIMNTEAFF. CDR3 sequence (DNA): TGTGCCAGCAGCTTCCGGGACGGAATTATGAACACTGAAGCTTTCTTT. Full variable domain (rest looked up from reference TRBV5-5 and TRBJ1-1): DAGVTQSPTHLIKTRGQQVTLRCSPISGHKSVSWYQQVLGQGPQFIFQYYEKEERGRGNFPDRFSARQFPNYSSELNVNALLLGDSALYLCASSFRDGIMNTEAFFGQGTRLTVV.

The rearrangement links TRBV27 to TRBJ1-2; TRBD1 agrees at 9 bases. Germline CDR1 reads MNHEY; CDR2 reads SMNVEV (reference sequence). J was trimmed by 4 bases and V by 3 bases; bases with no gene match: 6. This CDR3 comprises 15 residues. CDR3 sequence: CASSFGQGRGYGYTF. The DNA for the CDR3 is TGTGCCAGCAGTTTCGGACAGGGGAGGGGCTATGGCTACACCTTC.

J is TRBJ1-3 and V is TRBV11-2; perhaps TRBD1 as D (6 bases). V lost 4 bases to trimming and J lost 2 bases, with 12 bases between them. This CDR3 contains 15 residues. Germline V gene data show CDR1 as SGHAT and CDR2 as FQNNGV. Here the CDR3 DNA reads TGTGCCAGCAGCTCACAGGGTGTTACTGGAAACACCATATATTTT. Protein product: CASSSQGVTGNTIYF. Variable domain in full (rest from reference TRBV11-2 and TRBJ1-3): EAGVAQSPRYKIIEKRQSVAFWCNPISGHATLYWYQQILGQGPKLLIQFQNNGVVDDSQLPKDRFSAERLKGVDSTLKIQPAKLEDSAVYLCASSSQGVTGNTIYFGEGSWLTVV.

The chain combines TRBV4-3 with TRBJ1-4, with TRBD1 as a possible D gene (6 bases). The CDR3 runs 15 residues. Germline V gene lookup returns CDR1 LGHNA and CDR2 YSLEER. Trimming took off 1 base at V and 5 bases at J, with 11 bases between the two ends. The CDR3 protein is CASSQVTGANEKLFF. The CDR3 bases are TGCGCCAGCAGCCAAGTTACGGGGGCCAATGAAAAACTGTTTTTT.

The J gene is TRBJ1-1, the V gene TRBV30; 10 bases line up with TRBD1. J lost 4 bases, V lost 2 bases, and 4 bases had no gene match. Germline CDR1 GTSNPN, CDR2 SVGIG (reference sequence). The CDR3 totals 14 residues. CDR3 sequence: CAWSPGQGVTEAFF. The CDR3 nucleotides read TGTGCCTGGAGTCCTGGACAGGGGGTCACTGAAGCTTTCTTT.